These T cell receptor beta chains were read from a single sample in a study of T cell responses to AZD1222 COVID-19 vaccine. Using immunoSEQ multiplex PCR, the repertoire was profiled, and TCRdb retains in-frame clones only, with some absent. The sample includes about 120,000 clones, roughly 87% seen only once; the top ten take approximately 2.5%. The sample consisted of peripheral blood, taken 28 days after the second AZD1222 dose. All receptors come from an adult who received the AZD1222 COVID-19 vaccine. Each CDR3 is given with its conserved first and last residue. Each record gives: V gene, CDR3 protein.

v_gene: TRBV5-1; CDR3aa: CASSPNRVPGTYEQYF
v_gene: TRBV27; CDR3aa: CASSLSWDRVTGELFF
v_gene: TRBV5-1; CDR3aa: CASSSGLAGTYEQYF
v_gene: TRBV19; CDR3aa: CASNYRLLASNEQFF
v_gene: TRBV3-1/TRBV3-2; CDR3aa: CASTRRGVTDTQYF
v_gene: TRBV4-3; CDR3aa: CASSQEASGSYLFF
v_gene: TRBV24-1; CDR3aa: CATSGWTGGNEQFF
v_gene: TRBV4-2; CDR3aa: CASSQGDGGEKLFF
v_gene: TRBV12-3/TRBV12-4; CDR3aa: CASSSQGVGEAFF
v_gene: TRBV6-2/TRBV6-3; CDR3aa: CASSYSRLYAPDTQYF
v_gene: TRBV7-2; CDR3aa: CASSVNRHFNEQFF
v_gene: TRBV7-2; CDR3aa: CASTPGRNYGYTF
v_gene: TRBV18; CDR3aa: CASSEQGDNQPQHF